Listed below are T cell receptor beta chains from one sample, sequenced in a study of beta chain features in type 1 diabetes. Data came from immunoSEQ multiplex PCR; TCRdb stores just in-frame clones and leaves some out. The profile shows around 310,000 clones, less than 15% of them singletons. Material for sequencing was naive CD4+ T cells from blood. These receptors were collected from a woman aged 18 to 35 with type 1 diabetes. CDR3s include the opening cysteine and the closing phenylalanine or tryptophan. The order of the fields is V gene, D gene, CDR3 length, clone size, J gene, CDR3 protein, CDR3 DNA. A D gene is named only where the DNA matches it firmly. Size values are once, few and many counts, or a class for expanded clones, and some rows have none.

V: TRBV29-1
D: TRBD1
length: 14
size: few
J: TRBJ1-1
CDR3: CSVSLTGKGTEAFF
DNA: TGCAGCGTTTCGTTGACAGGGAAGGGCACTGAAGCTTTCTTT

V: TRBV28
D: -
length: 13
size: -
J: TRBJ1-1
CDR3: CASNGFSDTEAFF
DNA: TGTGCCAGCAATGGGTTTAGCGACACTGAAGCTTTCTTT

V: TRBV7-6
D: -
length: 16
size: few
J: TRBJ1-5
CDR3: CASSVNSGTHNQPQHF
DNA: TGTGCCAGCAGCGTAAACTCCGGGACACACAATCAGCCCCAGCATTTT

V: TRBV6-5
D: -
length: 14
size: -
J: TRBJ2-3
CDR3: CASSYTGVTDTQYF
DNA: TGTGCCAGCAGTTATACGGGTGTCACAGATACGCAGTATTTT

V: TRBV29-1
D: TRBD2
length: 14
size: -
J: TRBJ2-7
CDR3: CSVVLAGGLYEQYF
DNA: TGCAGCGTTGTTCTAGCGGGAGGGCTATACGAGCAGTACTTC

V: TRBV2
D: -
length: 10
size: few
J: TRBJ2-1
CDR3: CASREDEQFF
DNA: TGTGCCAGCAGGGAGGATGAGCAGTTCTTC

V: TRBV19
D: -
length: 12
size: -
J: TRBJ1-2
CDR3: CASREINYGYTF
DNA: TGTGCCAGTAGGGAGATTAACTATGGCTACACCTTC

V: TRBV18
D: TRBD1
length: 15
size: -
J: TRBJ2-2
CDR3: CASSLRDRDTGELFF
DNA: TGTGCCAGCTCGCTCCGGGACAGGGACACCGGGGAGCTGTTTTTT

V: TRBV5-1
D: TRBD2
length: 16
size: -
J: TRBJ2-5
CDR3: CASSAGLAVRQETQYF
DNA: TGCGCCAGCAGCGCGGGACTAGCGGTACGACAAGAGACCCAGTACTTC

V: TRBV25-1
D: TRBD1
length: 13
size: -
J: TRBJ1-1
CDR3: CASSRQGDTEAFF
DNA: TGTGCCAGCAGTAGACAGGGTGACACTGAAGCTTTCTTT

V: TRBV29-1
D: -
length: 14
size: few
J: TRBJ1-1
CDR3: CSVEGRLMNTEAFF
DNA: TGCAGCGTTGAAGGCCGGTTGATGAACACTGAAGCTTTCTTT

V: TRBV6-6
D: TRBD1
length: 12
size: few
J: TRBJ2-1
CDR3: CASSLPGTGEFF
DNA: TGTGCCAGCAGCCTGCCCGGGACAGGGGAATTCTTC

V: TRBV7-9
D: TRBD2
length: 17
size: few
J: TRBJ2-3
CDR3: CASSLGRLAGVPDTQYF
DNA: TGTGCCAGCAGCTTAGGCCGACTAGCGGGAGTTCCAGATACGCAGTATTTT

V: TRBV28
D: -
length: 12
size: -
J: TRBJ1-4
CDR3: CASRRGNEKLFF
DNA: TGTGCCAGCAGAAGGGGGAATGAAAAACTGTTTTTT

V: TRBV12-2
D: -
length: 15
size: few
J: TRBJ2-1
CDR3: CASRIDRGDYNEQFF
DNA: TGTGCAAGTCGCATAGACAGGGGAGACTACAATGAGCAGTTCTTC

V: TRBV7-2
D: TRBD2
length: 16
size: -
J: TRBJ2-1
CDR3: CASSLSGGSSYNEQFF
DNA: TGTGCCAGCAGCTTATCCGGGGGGAGCTCCTACAATGAGCAGTTCTTC

V: TRBV12-5
D: -
length: 12
size: few
J: TRBJ2-5
CDR3: CASGLVGETQYF
DNA: TGTGCTAGTGGTCTAGTTGGAGAGACCCAGTACTTC

V: TRBV6-5
D: -
length: 10
size: few
J: TRBJ2-1
CDR3: CATQRNEQFF
DNA: TGTGCCACCCAGCGAAATGAGCAGTTCTTC

V: TRBV5-4
D: TRBD1
length: 14
size: few
J: TRBJ1-2
CDR3: CASSLQGASGGYTF
DNA: TGTGCCAGCAGCTTGCAGGGGGCGTCTGGTGGCTACACCTTC

V: TRBV5-1
D: TRBD2
length: 15
size: few
J: TRBJ2-1
CDR3: CASSLLAGTYNEQFF
DNA: TGCGCCAGCAGCCTGTTAGCGGGAACCTACAATGAGCAGTTCTTC

V: TRBV13
D: TRBD2
length: 20
size: -
J: TRBJ2-4
CDR3: CASSTPGTSGRYIAKNIQYF
DNA: TGTGCCAGCAGCACGCCAGGGACTAGCGGGAGGTACATAGCCAAAAACATTCAGTACTTC

V: TRBV11-2
D: -
length: 17
size: -
J: TRBJ2-7
CDR3: CASSYPPGLADSYEQYF
DNA: TGTGCCAGCAGCTACCCCCCGGGATTAGCGGACTCCTACGAGCAGTACTTC

V: TRBV7-8
D: -
length: 14
size: -
J: TRBJ1-1
CDR3: CASSLVGGSGEAFF
DNA: TGTGCCAGCAGCTTAGTGGGCGGGAGTGGTGAAGCTTTCTTT

V: TRBV6-5
D: TRBD1
length: 13
size: few
J: TRBJ2-1
CDR3: CASREQGDAEQFF
DNA: TGTGCCAGCCGAGAACAGGGGGACGCTGAGCAGTTCTTC

V: TRBV7-6
D: -
length: 17
size: -
J: TRBJ2-3
CDR3: CASNPRGGTAVADTQYF
DNA: TGTGCCAGCAACCCAAGGGGCGGGACAGCGGTCGCAGATACGCAGTATTTT

V: TRBV4-3
D: -
length: 14
size: -
J: TRBJ2-1
CDR3: CASSQVSQNNEQFF
DNA: TGCGCCAGCAGCCAAGTTTCACAAAACAATGAGCAGTTCTTC

V: TRBV30
D: TRBD2
length: 14
size: few
J: TRBJ2-3
CDR3: CASHTWTSPGTQYF
DNA: TGTGCCTCACACACTTGGACTAGCCCTGGAACGCAGTATTTT

V: TRBV28
D: TRBD2
length: 16
size: few
J: TRBJ2-1
CDR3: CATTSRAGEHYNEQFF
DNA: TGTGCCACCACCTCGCGGGCGGGAGAGCACTACAATGAGCAGTTCTTC

V: TRBV5-1
D: -
length: 14
size: few
J: TRBJ1-1
CDR3: CASSPGREDTEAFF
DNA: TGCGCCAGCAGCCCAGGGAGGGAGGACACTGAAGCTTTCTTT

V: TRBV7-2
D: TRBD1
length: 14
size: few
J: TRBJ2-3
CDR3: CASSRDRGSDTQYF
DNA: TGTGCCAGCAGCAGGGACAGGGGATCAGATACGCAGTATTTT

V: TRBV9
D: TRBD1
length: 14
size: -
J: TRBJ2-7
CDR3: CASSAGQAVYEQYF
DNA: TGTGCCAGCAGCGCAGGACAGGCGGTCTACGAGCAGTACTTC

V: TRBV7-7
D: -
length: 14
size: few
J: TRBJ1-2
CDR3: CASTPLGGNYGYTF
DNA: TGTGCCAGCACCCCGTTAGGGGGTAACTATGGCTACACCTTC

V: TRBV5-1
D: TRBD1
length: 15
size: few
J: TRBJ2-5
CDR3: CASSFQGASGETQYF
DNA: TGCGCCAGCAGCTTCCAGGGGGCTTCGGGGGAGACCCAGTACTTC

V: TRBV15
D: -
length: 15
size: -
J: TRBJ2-5
CDR3: CATSREVGGQETQYF
DNA: TGTGCCACCAGCAGAGAAGTAGGGGGTCAAGAGACCCAGTACTTC

V: TRBV7-2
D: -
length: 14
size: few
J: TRBJ1-1
CDR3: CASSSPGRATEAFF
DNA: TGTGCCAGCAGCTCTCCCGGCAGGGCCACTGAAGCTTTCTTT

V: TRBV30
D: TRBD1
length: 15
size: -
J: TRBJ1-2
CDR3: CAWRRTGGSSYGYTF
DNA: TGTGCCTGGAGGAGGACAGGGGGAAGTAGTTATGGCTACACCTTC

V: TRBV28
D: -
length: 13
size: few
J: TRBJ1-2
CDR3: CASSSPSGGGYTF
DNA: TGTGCCAGCAGTTCACCCTCCGGGGGTGGCTACACCTTC

V: TRBV5-1
D: -
length: 15
size: few
J: TRBJ2-5
CDR3: CASSPGFTPQETQYF
DNA: TGCGCCAGCAGCCCGGGATTCACCCCCCAAGAGACCCAGTACTTC

V: TRBV10-2
D: TRBD2
length: 16
size: -
J: TRBJ2-1
CDR3: CASAELAGGTYNEQFF
DNA: TGCGCCAGCGCCGAACTAGCGGGAGGAACTTACAATGAGCAGTTCTTC

V: TRBV7-9
D: TRBD2
length: 14
size: -
J: TRBJ2-1
CDR3: CASSLRREAPRVFF
DNA: TGTGCCAGCAGCCTAAGGCGGGAGGCCCCCCGAGTGTTCTTC

V: TRBV4-1
D: TRBD1
length: 15
size: -
J: TRBJ1-1
CDR3: CASSQPGQGLPEAFF
DNA: TGCGCCAGCAGCCAACCGGGACAGGGGCTACCTGAAGCTTTCTTT

V: TRBV20-1
D: -
length: 11
size: -
J: TRBJ2-5
CDR3: CSASDRETQYF
DNA: TGCAGTGCTAGCGACAGGGAGACCCAGTACTTC

V: TRBV23-1
D: -
length: 16
size: -
J: TRBJ1-5
CDR3: CASSQSLAPEGQPQHF
DNA: TGCGCCAGCAGTCAATCCCTGGCACCGGAGGGTCAGCCCCAGCATTTT

V: TRBV27
D: TRBD1
length: 14
size: few
J: TRBJ2-5
CDR3: CASRRTGVFETQYF
DNA: TGTGCCAGCAGACGGACAGGGGTATTTGAGACCCAGTACTTC

V: TRBV2
D: TRBD1
length: 14
size: -
J: TRBJ1-2
CDR3: CASSGQGGDYGYTF
DNA: TGTGCCAGCAGTGGACAGGGGGGTGACTATGGCTACACCTTC

V: TRBV7-3
D: -
length: 16
size: -
J: TRBJ2-1
CDR3: CASSLMGDSYYNEQFF
DNA: TGTGCCAGCAGCTTAATGGGGGACTCTTACTACAATGAGCAGTTCTTC

V: TRBV7-2
D: TRBD1
length: 14
size: few
J: TRBJ1-2
CDR3: CASSFSGQWYGYTF
DNA: TGTGCCAGCAGCTTCTCGGGACAGTGGTATGGCTACACCTTC

V: TRBV7-9
D: TRBD2
length: 14
size: -
J: TRBJ2-2
CDR3: CASSFAGGTGELFF
DNA: TGTGCCAGCAGCTTCGCGGGGGGTACCGGGGAGCTGTTTTTT

V: TRBV7-2
D: TRBD1
length: 12
size: -
J: TRBJ1-1
CDR3: CASSPDRGRAFF
DNA: TGTGCCAGCAGCCCTGACAGGGGCAGAGCTTTCTTT

V: TRBV13
D: TRBD2
length: 15
size: -
J: TRBJ2-1
CDR3: CASSPGTSGSNEQFF
DNA: TGTGCCAGCAGCCCGGGGACTAGCGGGAGCAATGAGCAGTTCTTC

V: TRBV18
D: -
length: 17
size: -
J: TRBJ1-2
CDR3: CASSPPGQADINYGYTF
DNA: TGTGCCAGCTCACCACCTGGCCAGGCAGACATTAACTATGGCTACACCTTC

V: TRBV19
D: -
length: 11
size: few
J: TRBJ2-1
CDR3: CASVSYNEQFF
DNA: TGTGCCAGTGTATCCTACAATGAGCAGTTCTTC

V: TRBV5-1
D: -
length: 14
size: few
J: TRBJ2-3
CDR3: CASSLGLLTDTQYF
DNA: TGCGCCAGCAGCTTGGGACTCCTTACAGATACGCAGTATTTT

V: TRBV30
D: -
length: 14
size: -
J: TRBJ1-1
CDR3: CAWDEAGVGTEAFF
DNA: TGTGCCTGGGACGAGGCCGGGGTAGGCACTGAAGCTTTCTTT

V: TRBV7-9
D: -
length: 15
size: few
J: TRBJ1-1
CDR3: CASVGQGGAWAEAFF
DNA: TGTGCCAGCGTAGGGCAGGGAGGGGCGTGGGCTGAAGCTTTCTTT